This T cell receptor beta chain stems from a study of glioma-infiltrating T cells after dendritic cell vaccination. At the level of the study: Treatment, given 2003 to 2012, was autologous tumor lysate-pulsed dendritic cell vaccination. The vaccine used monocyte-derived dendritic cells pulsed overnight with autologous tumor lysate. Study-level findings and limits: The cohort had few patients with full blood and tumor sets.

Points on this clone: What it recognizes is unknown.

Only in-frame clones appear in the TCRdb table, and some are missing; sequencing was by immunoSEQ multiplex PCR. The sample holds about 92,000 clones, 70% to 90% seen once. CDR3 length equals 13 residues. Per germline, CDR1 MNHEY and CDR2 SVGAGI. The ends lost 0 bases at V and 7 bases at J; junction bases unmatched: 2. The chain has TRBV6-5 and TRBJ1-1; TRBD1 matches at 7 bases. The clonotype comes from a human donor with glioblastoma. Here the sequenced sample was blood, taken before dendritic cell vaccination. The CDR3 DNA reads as TGTGCCAGCAGTTACTCGACAGGGATTGAAGCTTTCTTT. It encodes CASSYSTGIEAFF.